The sequence of this TCR beta chain was determined in a study of T cell repertoires in cytomegalovirus infection (dated by TCRdb to between 2018 and 2021). Regarding the complete study: Peptide stimulations targeted recently identified HLA-C-restricted CMV epitopes, whose presentation resists viral immunomodulation, together with well-studied HLA-B-restricted epitopes. Donor HLA type was relevant to the analysis, as public TCR beta signatures indicated carriage of CMV infection together with the matching HLA type.

The CDR3 numbers 15 residues from cysteine through phenylalanine. The CDR3 DNA has 45 bases and is translated from base 1. The germline V gene yields SGHVS for CDR1 and FNYEAQ for CDR2. The V end gives up 7 bases and the J end 5 bases, leaving 12 bases in the junction not matched to a gene. The treatment or condition label corresponds to: in vitro stimulation with specific CMV peptide epitopes to enrich CMV-specific T cells. TCRdb records Illumina HiSeq 1500 as the sequencer. TCRdb reworked the public reads: Q25 trimming with fastp, MiXCR clone assembly, productive beta chains retained. Rows with a matching CDR3 protein are joined into one entry that keeps the most common DNA and genes. The sample table contains about 920,000 distinct CDR3 sequences; only one count was recorded for roughly a third of them. Together, the top ten hold roughly 13% of the sample. For this clonotype: Which antigen it targets is not known. Base qualities are not recorded, but no much larger clone differs from it by a single base.

The research as a whole found: Carriers of CMV infection plus the relevant HLA type were discriminated by the cumulative frequency of public TCR beta family members in the study cohort and in an independent approximately 340-donor cohort. The ex vivo response was dominated by HLA-C-restricted CMV-specific TCR beta clonotypes, which also provided the single most frequent clonotype in two of eight donors.

The sample here was cultured CD8+ T cells from PBMCs, taken from culture after CMV antigen stimulation. The V and J segments used are TRBV7-6 and TRBJ2-3, and 7 junctional nucleotides match TRBD2. The sequence derives from a human donor in good health (CMV status not recorded). Some clones in this sample may be carry-over from other donors' samples. The sequenced DNA: TGTGCCAGCACCTCCGGGTACGGGGGGATAGATACGCAGTATTTT. Protein translation: CASTSGYGGIDTQYF.